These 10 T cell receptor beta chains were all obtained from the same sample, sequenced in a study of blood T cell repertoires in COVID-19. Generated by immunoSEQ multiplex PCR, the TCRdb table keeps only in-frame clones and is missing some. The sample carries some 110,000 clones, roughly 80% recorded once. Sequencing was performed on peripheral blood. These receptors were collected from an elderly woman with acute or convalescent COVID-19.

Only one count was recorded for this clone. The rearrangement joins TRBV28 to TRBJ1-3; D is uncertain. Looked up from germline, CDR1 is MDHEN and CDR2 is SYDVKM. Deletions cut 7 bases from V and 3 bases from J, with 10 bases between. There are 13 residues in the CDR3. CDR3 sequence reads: CASTGEVGNTIYF. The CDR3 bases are TGTGCCAGCACCGGTGAGGTTGGAAACACCATATATTTT. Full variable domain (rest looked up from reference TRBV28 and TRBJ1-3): DVKVTQSSRYLVKRTGEKVFLECVQDMDHENMFWYRQDPGLGLRLIYFSYDVKMKEKGDIPEGYSVSREKKERFSLILESASTNQTSMYLCASTGEVGNTIYFGEGSWLTVV.

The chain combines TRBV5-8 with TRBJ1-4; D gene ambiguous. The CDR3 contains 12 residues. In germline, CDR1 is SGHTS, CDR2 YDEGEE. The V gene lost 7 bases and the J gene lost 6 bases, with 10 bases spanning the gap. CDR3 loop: CASGRRDEKLFF. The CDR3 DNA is TGTGCCAGCGGAAGGAGAGATGAAAAACTGTTTTTT.

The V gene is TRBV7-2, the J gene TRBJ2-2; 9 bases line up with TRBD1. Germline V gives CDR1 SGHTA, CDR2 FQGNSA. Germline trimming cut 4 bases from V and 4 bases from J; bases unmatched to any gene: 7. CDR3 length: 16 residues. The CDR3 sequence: CASSSHRGPGTGELFF. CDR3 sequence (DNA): TGTGCCAGCAGCTCCCACAGGGGGCCGGGCACCGGGGAGCTGTTTTTT. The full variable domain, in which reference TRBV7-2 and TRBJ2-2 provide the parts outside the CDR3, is GAGVSQSPSNKVTEKGKDVELRCDPISGHTALYWYRQSLGQGLEFLIYFQGNSAPDKSGLPSDRFSAERTGGSVSTLTIQRTQQEDSAVYLCASSSHRGPGTGELFFGEGSRLTVL.

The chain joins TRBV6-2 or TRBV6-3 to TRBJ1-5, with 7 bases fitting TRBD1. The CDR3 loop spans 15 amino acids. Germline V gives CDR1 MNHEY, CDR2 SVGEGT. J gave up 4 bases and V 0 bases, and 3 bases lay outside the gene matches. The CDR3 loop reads CASSYSTGVNQPQHF. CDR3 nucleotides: TGTGCCAGCAGTTACTCCACAGGGGTGAATCAGCCCCAGCATTTT.

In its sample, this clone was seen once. CDR3 in DNA: TGTGCCAGCAGGGACATGTCTAGCGGCCCCTACAATGAGCAGTTCTTC. It encodes CASRDMSSGPYNEQFF. This chain connects TRBV2 to TRBJ2-1; TRBD2 matches 7 bases. The CDR3 covers 16 residues. The germline V gene encodes CDR1 SNHLY and CDR2 FYNNEI. The J segment lost 2 bases and the V segment lost 6 bases, leaving 10 bases of the junction unmatched.

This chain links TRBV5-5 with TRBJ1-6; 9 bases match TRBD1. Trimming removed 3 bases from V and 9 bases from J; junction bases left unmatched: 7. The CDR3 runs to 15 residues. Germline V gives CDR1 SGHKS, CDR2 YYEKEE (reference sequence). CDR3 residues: CASSSLQGALSPLHF. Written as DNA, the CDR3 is TGTGCCAGCAGCTCTTTACAGGGGGCGCTTTCACCCCTCCACTTT.

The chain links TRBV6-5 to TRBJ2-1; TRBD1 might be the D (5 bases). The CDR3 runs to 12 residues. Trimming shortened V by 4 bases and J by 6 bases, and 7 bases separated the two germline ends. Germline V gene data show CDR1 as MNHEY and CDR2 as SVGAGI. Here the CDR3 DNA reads TGTGCCAGCAGTTCCCAGGGCAATGAGCAGTTCTTC. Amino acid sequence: CASSSQGNEQFF.

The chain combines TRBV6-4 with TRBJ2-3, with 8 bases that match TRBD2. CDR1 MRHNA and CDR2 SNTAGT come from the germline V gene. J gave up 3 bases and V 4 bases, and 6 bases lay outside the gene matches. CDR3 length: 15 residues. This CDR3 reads CASSAAGGGTDTQYF. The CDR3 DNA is TGTGCCAGCAGTGCCGCGGGAGGCGGTACAGATACGCAGTATTTT.

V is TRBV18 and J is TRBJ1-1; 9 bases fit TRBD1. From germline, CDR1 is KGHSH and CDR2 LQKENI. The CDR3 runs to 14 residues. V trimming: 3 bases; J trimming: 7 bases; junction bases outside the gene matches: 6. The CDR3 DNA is TGTGCCAGCTCACCGAATATGGGACAGGGTGAAGCTTTCTTT. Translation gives CASSPNMGQGEAFF. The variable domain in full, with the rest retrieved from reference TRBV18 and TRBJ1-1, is NAGVMQNPRHLVRRRGQEARLRCSPMKGHSHVYWYRQLPEEGLKFMVYLQKENIIDESGMPKERFSAEFPKEGPSILRIQQVVRGDSAAYFCASSPNMGQGEAFFGQGTRLTVV.

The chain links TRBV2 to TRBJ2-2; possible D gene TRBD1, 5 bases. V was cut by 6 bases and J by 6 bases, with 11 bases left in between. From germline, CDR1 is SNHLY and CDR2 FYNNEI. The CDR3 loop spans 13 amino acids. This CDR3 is CASSRRDSGELFF. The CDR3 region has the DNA TGTGCCAGCAGCCGCAGGGATTCCGGGGAGCTGTTTTTT.